In its sample, the clone carrying this TCR beta chain was seen a few times. The antigen remains undetermined. This sample was included in a study of blood T cells in healthy people across ages. Turning to the study itself: About one barcoded beta molecule per two T cells was captured by template switching.

Alongside a J-beta primer mix, a sample-barcoded 5' primer served in a second PCR lasting 7 to 11 cycles. MiXCR, run by TCRdb on the 5' RACE reads, gives a single entry per CDR3 protein. The sample holds around 620,000 distinct CDR3 sequences, 27% seen once. Study-wide findings and caveats: Changes in expanded clonotypes were possibly confounded, as the CMV status of donors was unknown.

The clonotype was recovered from a woman in her 70s in good health. Sequenced input: blood.

The CDR3 region is CASNPLGVKNIQYF. The DNA of the CDR3 is TGTGCCAGCAACCCCTTGGGAGTCAAAAACATTCAGTACTTC. J is TRBJ2-4 and V is TRBV12-3 or TRBV12-4; weak D call: TRBD2 (5 bases). With 7 bases removed from V and 3 bases from J, the gap between germline ends came to 13 bases. CDR3 size: 14 residues.